What follows is one T cell receptor (beta chain) and its context. The entry originates in a study of T-cell memory formation after mild COVID-19. Germline V gives CDR1 MNHEY, CDR2 SVGAGI. Germline trimming cut 5 bases from V and 7 bases from J; bases unmatched to any gene: 8. The CDR3 spans 15 residues. TCRdb recomputed calls from the 5' RACE reads with MiXCR, one row per CDR3 protein. The sample yields 200,000 to 300,000 distinct CDR3 sequences, 16% seen once. Specimen: PBMCs or a T cell subset sorted from them (not recorded which). The chain links TRBV6-5 to TRBJ1-5; 10 nucleotides match TRBD1. The clonotype originates from a man aged 18 to 29 who had mild COVID-19 (a few samples of this study predate the infection). Cell type and time point are not known. CDR3 sequence reads: CASSTGQGYRQPQHF. The CDR3 coding sequence is TGTGCCAGCAGTACGGGACAGGGGTATCGACAGCCCCAGCATTTT.